A selection of T cell receptor beta chains follows, all from one sample in a study of blood T cells in healthy people across ages. TCRdb re-analysed the 5' RACE reads in MiXCR, keeping a single row per CDR3 protein. The repertoire consists of hundreds of thousands of distinct CDR3 sequences, with about 24% occurring once and the leading ten covering approximately 8.7%. This sample was shared with a second study, whose subject was T cells of mothers and their children.

Sequencing input: blood. These receptors all stem from a boy younger than 18 in good health. Both conserved end residues are part of each CDR3. The D gene is left open where the match is weak. Only part of the rows carry a size: once, few, many, or a class if the clone is expanded.

d_call	j_call	clone_size	v_call	cdr3_nt	cdr3_aa
TRBD1	TRBJ1-1	few	TRBV7-9	TGTGCCAGCAGCGGATTAACAGGGGGCTCCACTGAAGCTTTCTTT	CASSGLTGGSTEAFF
NA	TRBJ2-3	few	TRBV11-3	TGTGCCAGCAGCTTAGTGGGGGGGCCGTGGGATACGCAGTATTTT	CASSLVGGPWDTQYF
TRBD1	TRBJ2-2	few	TRBV5-5	TGTGCCAGCAGCCCCACCCCGGGACAGGGAAAGATCGGGGAGCTGTTTTTT	CASSPTPGQGKIGELFF
TRBD2	TRBJ2-2	once	TRBV27	TGTGCCACTACTAGCGACCTGAACACCGGGGAGCTGTTTTTT	CATTSDLNTGELFF
NA	TRBJ1-6	few	TRBV7-9	TGTGCCAGCAGCTTAGAAAATTCACCCCTCCACTTT	CASSLENSPLHF
TRBD2	TRBJ2-6	NA	TRBV28	TGTGCCAGCAGCCCACAGTGGGCTAGCGGGATCTCTGGGGCCAACGTCCTGACTTTC	CASSPQWASGISGANVLTF
NA	TRBJ2-7	few	TRBV29-1	TGCAGCGTTGAACAGGCTAACTACGAGCAGTACTTC	CSVEQANYEQYF
TRBD1	TRBJ2-7	NA	TRBV20-1	TGCAGTGTCGGACAGGGGGGGTACGAGCAGTACTTC	CSVGQGGYEQYF
TRBD2	TRBJ2-5	NA	TRBV15	TGTGCCACCGGCAGAGGTTCAGCACTAGCGGGAGGACCGATACCGCAAGAGACCCAGTACTTC	CATGRGSALAGGPIPQETQYF
TRBD1	TRBJ1-2	NA	TRBV3-1	TGTGCCAGCAGCCAAGATCGGACAGGGAATCCCCTTAACTATGGCTACACCTTC	CASSQDRTGNPLNYGYTF
NA	TRBJ1-5	few	TRBV20-1	TGCAGTGCTAGAGTAAAAGCAAATCAGCCCCAGCATTTT	CSARVKANQPQHF
NA	TRBJ2-2	NA	TRBV7-2	TGTGCCAGCAGCCCGACTAGGAGCACCGGGGAGCTGTTTTTT	CASSPTRSTGELFF
TRBD1	TRBJ1-4	NA	TRBV7-9	TGTGCCAGCAGTAAACAGGGGGCTTTTGAAAAACTGTTTTTT	CASSKQGAFEKLFF
NA	TRBJ2-7	NA	TRBV19	TGTGCCAGTAGTGAGGGGTACGCCTACGAGCAGTACTTC	CASSEGYAYEQYF
NA	TRBJ2-7	NA	TRBV5-1	TGCGCCAGCAGCTTGGAGGGCCTCTTCTACGAGCAGTACTTC	CASSLEGLFYEQYF
NA	TRBJ2-1	few	TRBV2	TGTGCCAGCAGGAGGGGTCAGACACGGCTAAGCTCCCACAATGAGCAGTTCTTC	CASRRGQTRLSSHNEQFF
NA	TRBJ2-5	NA	TRBV20-1	TGCAGTGCCCCTGGGAGGCAAGAGACCCAGTACTTC	CSAPGRQETQYF
TRBD1	TRBJ2-7	NA	TRBV28	TGTGCCAGCAGTTTTTCCAGAGGACAGGGTTTCTACGAGCAGTACTTC	CASSFSRGQGFYEQYF
TRBD1	TRBJ1-1	few	TRBV2	TGTGCCAGCAGGACCGGGACAGTGAACACTGAAGCTTTCTTT	CASRTGTVNTEAFF
TRBD1	TRBJ2-1	NA	TRBV7-9	TGTGCCAGCAGCTTAGATTCGAGCACCAGGGGGCGGTTTTACAATGAGCAGTTCTTC	CASSLDSSTRGRFYNEQFF
TRBD1	TRBJ2-1	NA	TRBV7-3	TGTGCCAGCAGCTTAACGGGGTTGACAGGGGCCTACTTC	CASSLTGLTGAYF
NA	TRBJ2-5	NA	TRBV5-6	TGTGCCAGCAGCTTGGATCAGACAGAGACCCAGTACTTC	CASSLDQTETQYF
TRBD2	TRBJ2-5	few	TRBV9	TGTGCCAGCAGCGCTACCGGGACTAGCGGGAGGGCCTCAGGGGAGACCCAGTACTTC	CASSATGTSGRASGETQYF
TRBD2	TRBJ2-1	few	TRBV6-1	TGTGCCAGCAGCAAGAGGGGACTAGCGGGAGGGGATGAGCAGTTCTTC	CASSKRGLAGGDEQFF
NA	TRBJ2-5	few	TRBV4-3	TGCGCCAGCAGCCAAGATCGTAGGGGGGCGGGAGAGACCCAGTACTTC	CASSQDRRGAGETQYF
NA	TRBJ1-4	NA	TRBV5-1	TGCGCCAGCAGCTTGGATCGCAGGGATAATGAAAAACTGTTTTTT	CASSLDRRDNEKLFF
TRBD2	TRBJ2-3	many	TRBV6-4	TGTGCCAGCAGTGACGGGACTAGCGACACAGATACGCAGTATTTT	CASSDGTSDTDTQYF
TRBD2	TRBJ2-2	once	TRBV7-8	TGTGCCAGCAGCCAGCGGGGGTCTAGCGGTGACACCGGGGAGCTGTTTTTT	CASSQRGSSGDTGELFF
TRBD1	TRBJ1-1	NA	TRBV19	TGTGCCAGTAGTCCATCTACAGGGGCGACTGAAGCTTTCTTT	CASSPSTGATEAFF
NA	TRBJ1-1	NA	TRBV7-9	TGTGCCAGCAGCTTAGGATCAGGGCTGAACACTGAAGCTTTCTTT	CASSLGSGLNTEAFF
NA	TRBJ1-2	NA	TRBV2	TGTGCCAGCAGTGAAGGGCCGGGACACGACTCCTGGGGCTACACCTTC	CASSEGPGHDSWGYTF
TRBD2	TRBJ2-1	few	TRBV12-3/TRBV12-4	TGTGCCAGCAGTTTAGCGGGGGACTACTACAATGAGCAGTTCTTC	CASSLAGDYYNEQFF
TRBD2	TRBJ2-1	NA	TRBV6-2/TRBV6-3	TGTGCCAGCAGTTACTTTCTTAGCGGGATGTCCTACAATGAGCAGTTCTTC	CASSYFLSGMSYNEQFF
NA	TRBJ1-2	once	TRBV28	TGTGCCAGCAGTTCGAACGCGGGGAGAGGCTACACCTTC	CASSSNAGRGYTF
NA	TRBJ2-3	few	TRBV12-3/TRBV12-4	TGTGCCAGCAGTTTTGAGAGCTTTCAGCCAACAGATACGCAGTATTTT	CASSFESFQPTDTQYF
NA	TRBJ2-1	NA	TRBV20-1	TGCAGTGCTGGCGTTTTGGTGCGGGAATCCTACAATGAGCAGTTCTTC	CSAGVLVRESYNEQFF
NA	TRBJ1-1	NA	TRBV7-2	TGTGCCAGCAGCTTAGGGCCGAGGGGAAACACTGAAGCTTTCTTT	CASSLGPRGNTEAFF
NA	TRBJ2-5	few	TRBV12-3/TRBV12-4	TGTGCCAGCAGTTTGAGGGAGGAAGAGACCCAGTACTTC	CASSLREEETQYF
NA	TRBJ1-5	NA	TRBV21-1	TGTGCCAGCAGCACCAGCGGTGGCAATCAGCCCCAGCATTTT	CASSTSGGNQPQHF
TRBD1	TRBJ1-5	few	TRBV4-1	TGCGCCAGCAGCCAAGGCAGACCCGGACAGGTCCTTAGGCCCCAGCATTTT	CASSQGRPGQVLRPQHF
NA	TRBJ1-5	NA	TRBV20-1	TGCAGTGCTAGAAAAGGGTCCCGTGTGAGCAATCAGCCCCAGCATTTT	CSARKGSRVSNQPQHF
NA	TRBJ2-1	NA	TRBV28	TGTGCCAGCAGGGCCCCCCCCGGAACCCTCTCCTACAATGAGCAGTTCTTC	CASRAPPGTLSYNEQFF
NA	TRBJ2-7	NA	TRBV7-2	TGTGCCAGCAGCTTAGACCAGAACTACGAGCAGTACTTC	CASSLDQNYEQYF
NA	TRBJ2-7	NA	TRBV28	TGTGCCTCCGGGATTCCAGGCGAGCAGTACTTC	CASGIPGEQYF
NA	TRBJ1-2	few	TRBV29-1	TGCAGCGTTGGTGGGGACTTAAGGAACTATGGCTACACCTTC	CSVGGDLRNYGYTF
TRBD2	TRBJ2-1	NA	TRBV14	TGTGCCAGCAGTCGGGGGACTAGCGGGTTCTACAATGAGCAGTTCTTC	CASSRGTSGFYNEQFF
NA	TRBJ1-1	NA	TRBV30	TGTGCCTGGAGACAGCGTGGGACTGAAGCTTTCTTT	CAWRQRGTEAFF
TRBD1	TRBJ2-1	NA	TRBV4-3	TGCGCCAGCAGCTTCCTAGGACAGGGGCTAAACAATGAGCAGTTCTTC	CASSFLGQGLNNEQFF
NA	TRBJ1-2	NA	TRBV28	TGTGCCACCCGGGGGCAGACCAGCGGAGGCTACACCTTC	CATRGQTSGGYTF
TRBD2	TRBJ2-3	NA	TRBV11-3	TGTGCCAGCAGCTTAAGCTCGACTAGCTTCGAAACAGATACGCAGTATTTT	CASSLSSTSFETDTQYF
NA	TRBJ1-5	NA	TRBV4-1	TGCGCCAGCAGCCCGCTCCCCAATCAGCCCCAGCATTTT	CASSPLPNQPQHF
NA	TRBJ2-3	NA	TRBV3-1	TGTGCCAGCAGCCAGGGACGGTGGAATACGCAGTATTTT	CASSQGRWNTQYF
NA	TRBJ2-1	many	TRBV20-1	TGCAGTGCGGGTTACCGGGACTACAATGAGCAGTTCTTC	CSAGYRDYNEQFF
TRBD2	TRBJ2-1	few	TRBV20-1	TGCAGTGCCCTTGGGGCTAGCGGGGTATTAAACAATGAGCAGTTCTTC	CSALGASGVLNNEQFF
TRBD1	TRBJ2-1	few	TRBV5-5	TGTGCCAGCGAGACAGGGGCCGGGGAGCAGTTCTTC	CASETGAGEQFF
NA	TRBJ2-1	many	TRBV21-1	TGTGCCAGCAGCAAAAAAAACCGGGACAGGTTTTACAATGAGCAGTTCTTC	CASSKKNRDRFYNEQFF
TRBD1	TRBJ1-1	NA	TRBV14	TGTGCCAGCAGCCAAGAGGAGACAGGGATCACTGAAGCTTTCTTT	CASSQEETGITEAFF
NA	TRBJ1-2	few	TRBV9	TGTGCCAGCAGCGTAGACAGTCGCCTCTATGGCTACACCTTC	CASSVDSRLYGYTF
TRBD2	TRBJ2-4	few	TRBV4-3	TGCGCCAGCAGCCAGACGGCCTCGGCGGGAGGCCTAGCCAAAAACATTCAGTACTTC	CASSQTASAGGLAKNIQYF